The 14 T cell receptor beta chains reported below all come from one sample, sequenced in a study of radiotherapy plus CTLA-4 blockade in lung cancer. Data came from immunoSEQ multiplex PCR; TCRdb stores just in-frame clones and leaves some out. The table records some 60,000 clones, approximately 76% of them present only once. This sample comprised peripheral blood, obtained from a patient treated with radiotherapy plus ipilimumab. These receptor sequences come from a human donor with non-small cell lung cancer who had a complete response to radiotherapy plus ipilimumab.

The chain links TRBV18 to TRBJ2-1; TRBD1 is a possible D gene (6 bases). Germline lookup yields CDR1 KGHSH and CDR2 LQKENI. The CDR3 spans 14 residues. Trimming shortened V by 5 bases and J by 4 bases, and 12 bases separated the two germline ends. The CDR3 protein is CASSSPDRYNEQFF. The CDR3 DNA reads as TGTGCCAGCTCATCCCCGGACAGATACAATGAGCAGTTCTTC.

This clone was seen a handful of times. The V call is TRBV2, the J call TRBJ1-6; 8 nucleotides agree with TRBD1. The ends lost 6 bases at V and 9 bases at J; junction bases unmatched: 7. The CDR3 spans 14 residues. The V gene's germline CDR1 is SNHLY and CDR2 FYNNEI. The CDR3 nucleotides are TGTGCCAGCAGGTACCAGGGGGCTGGTTCACCCCTCCACTTT. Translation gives CASRYQGAGSPLHF.

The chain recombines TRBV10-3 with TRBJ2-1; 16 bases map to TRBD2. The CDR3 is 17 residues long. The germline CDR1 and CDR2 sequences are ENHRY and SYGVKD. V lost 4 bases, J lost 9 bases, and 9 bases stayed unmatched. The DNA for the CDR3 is TGTGCCATCAGTGGGGGACTAGCGGGGGGGGTCCTCACTGAGCAGTTCTTC. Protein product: CAISGGLAGGVLTEQFF.

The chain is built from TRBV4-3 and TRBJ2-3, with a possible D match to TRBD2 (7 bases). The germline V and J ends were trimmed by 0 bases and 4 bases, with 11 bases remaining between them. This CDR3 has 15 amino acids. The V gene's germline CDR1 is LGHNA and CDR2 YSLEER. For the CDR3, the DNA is TGCGCCAGCAGCCAAGACTGGGGGGGCGCAGATACGCAGTATTTT. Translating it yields CASSQDWGGADTQYF.

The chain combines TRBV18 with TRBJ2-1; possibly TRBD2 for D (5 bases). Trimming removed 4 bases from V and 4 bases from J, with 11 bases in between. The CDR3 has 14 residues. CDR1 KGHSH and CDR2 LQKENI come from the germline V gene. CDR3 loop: CASSLGEGYNEQFF. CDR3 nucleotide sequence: TGTGCCAGCTCACTGGGAGAGGGTTACAATGAGCAGTTCTTC.

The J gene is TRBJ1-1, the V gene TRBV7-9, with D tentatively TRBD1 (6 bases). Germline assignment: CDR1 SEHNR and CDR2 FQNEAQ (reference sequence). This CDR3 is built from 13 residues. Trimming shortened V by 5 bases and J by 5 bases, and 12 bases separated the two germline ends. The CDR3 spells CASSETGITEAFF. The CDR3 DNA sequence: TGTGCCAGCAGCGAAACAGGGATAACTGAAGCTTTCTTT.

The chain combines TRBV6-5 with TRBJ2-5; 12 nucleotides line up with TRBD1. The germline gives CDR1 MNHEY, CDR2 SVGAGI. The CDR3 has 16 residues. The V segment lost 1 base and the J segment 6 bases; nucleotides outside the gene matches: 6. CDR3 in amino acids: CASSYLPGQGAQTQYF. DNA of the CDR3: TGTGCCAGCAGTTACTTGCCGGGACAGGGGGCCCAGACCCAGTACTTC.

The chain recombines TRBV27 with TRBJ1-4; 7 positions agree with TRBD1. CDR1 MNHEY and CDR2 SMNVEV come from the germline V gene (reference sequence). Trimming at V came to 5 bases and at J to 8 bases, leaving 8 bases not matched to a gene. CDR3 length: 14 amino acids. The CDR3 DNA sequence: TGTGCCAGCAGTCCCGACAGGGTGGGAGAAAAACTGTTTTTT. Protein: CASSPDRVGEKLFF. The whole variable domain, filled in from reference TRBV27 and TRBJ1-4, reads EAQVTQNPRYLITVTGKKLTVTCSQNMNHEYMSWYRQDPGLGLRQIYYSMNVEVTDKGDVPEGYKVSRKEKRNFPLILESPSPNQTSLYFCASSPDRVGEKLFFGSGTQLSVL.

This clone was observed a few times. CDR3 DNA sequence: TGTGCCAGCAGTCCGGGGGGGCGAGAAGAAAAACTGTTTTTT. Protein product: CASSPGGREEKLFF. The chain links TRBV28 to TRBJ1-4; a possible D gene is TRBD1 (6 bases). The CDR3 loop spans 14 amino acids. With 5 bases removed from V and 8 bases from J, the gap between germline ends came to 15 bases. Germline V gene sequence: CDR1 MDHEN, CDR2 SYDVKM.

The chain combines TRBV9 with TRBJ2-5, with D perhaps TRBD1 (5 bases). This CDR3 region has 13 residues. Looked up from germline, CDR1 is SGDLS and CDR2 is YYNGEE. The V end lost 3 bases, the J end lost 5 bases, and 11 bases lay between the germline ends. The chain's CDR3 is CASSAQGGETQYF. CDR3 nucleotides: TGTGCCAGCAGCGCCCAGGGTGGGGAGACCCAGTACTTC.

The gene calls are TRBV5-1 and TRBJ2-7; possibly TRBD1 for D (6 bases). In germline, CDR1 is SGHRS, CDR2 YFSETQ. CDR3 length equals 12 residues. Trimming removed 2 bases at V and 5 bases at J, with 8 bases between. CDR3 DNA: TGCGCCAGCAGCTTACAGGGCAACGAGCAGTACTTC. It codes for CASSLQGNEQYF.

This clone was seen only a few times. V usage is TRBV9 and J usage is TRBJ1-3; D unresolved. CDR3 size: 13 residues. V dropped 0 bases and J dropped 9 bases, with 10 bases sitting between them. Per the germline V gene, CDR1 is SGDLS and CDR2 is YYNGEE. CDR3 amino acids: CASSVGTAGTIYF. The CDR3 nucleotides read TGTGCCAGCAGCGTAGGAACCGCGGGCACCATATATTTT.

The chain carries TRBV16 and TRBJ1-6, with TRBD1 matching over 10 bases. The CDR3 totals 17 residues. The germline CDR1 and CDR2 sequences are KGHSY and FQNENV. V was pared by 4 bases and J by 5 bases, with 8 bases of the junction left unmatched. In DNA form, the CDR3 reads TGTGCCAGCAGCCTGGGACAGGGGACGACAGATAATTCACCCCTCCACTTT. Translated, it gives CASSLGQGTTDNSPLHF.

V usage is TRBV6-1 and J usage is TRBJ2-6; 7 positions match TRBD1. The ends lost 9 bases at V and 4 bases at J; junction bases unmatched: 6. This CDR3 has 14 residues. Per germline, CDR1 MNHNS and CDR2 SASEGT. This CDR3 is CASRQGGGANVLTF. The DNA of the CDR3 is TGTGCCAGTAGACAGGGCGGGGGGGCCAACGTCCTGACTTTC.